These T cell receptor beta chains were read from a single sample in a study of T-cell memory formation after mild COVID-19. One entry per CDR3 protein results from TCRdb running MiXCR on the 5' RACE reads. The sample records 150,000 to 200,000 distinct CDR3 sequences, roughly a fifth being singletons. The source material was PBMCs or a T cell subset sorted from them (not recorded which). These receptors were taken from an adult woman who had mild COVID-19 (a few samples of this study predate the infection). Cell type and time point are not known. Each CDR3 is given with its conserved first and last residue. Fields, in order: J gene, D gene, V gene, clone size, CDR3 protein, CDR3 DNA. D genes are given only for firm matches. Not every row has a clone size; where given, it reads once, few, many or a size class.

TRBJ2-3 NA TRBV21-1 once CASRTFRTLTDTQYF TGTGCCAGCAGGACGTTCAGGACCTTAACAGATACGCAGTATTTT
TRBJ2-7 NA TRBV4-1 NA CASSPEGDYEQYF TGCGCCAGCAGCCCAGAGGGGGACTACGAGCAGTACTTC
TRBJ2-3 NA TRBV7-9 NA CASSSGDRPRDTQYF TGTGCCAGCAGCTCCGGCGACAGACCGAGGGATACGCAGTATTTT
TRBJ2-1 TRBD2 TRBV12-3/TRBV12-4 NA CASSLAGGINEQFF TGTGCCAGCAGTTTAGCGGGAGGGATAAATGAGCAGTTCTTC
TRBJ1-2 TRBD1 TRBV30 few CAWSMGQGAGGYTF TGTGCCTGGAGTATGGGTCAGGGGGCTGGTGGCTACACCTTC
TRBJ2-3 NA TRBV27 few CASSPRGTDTQYF TGTGCCAGCAGCCCCAGGGGCACAGATACGCAGTATTTT
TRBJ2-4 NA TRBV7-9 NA CASSGTDLAKNIQYF TGTGCCAGCAGCGGGACTGATCTAGCCAAAAACATTCAGTACTTC
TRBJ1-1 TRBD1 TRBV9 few CASSVVGTGGTEAFF TGTGCCAGCAGCGTAGTTGGGACAGGGGGGACTGAAGCTTTCTTT
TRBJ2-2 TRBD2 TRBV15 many CATSRDTGGPGELFF TGTGCCACCAGCAGAGATACGGGGGGGCCCGGGGAGCTGTTTTTT
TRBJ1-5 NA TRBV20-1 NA CSARDMGKEPQHF TGCAGTGCTAGAGATATGGGTAAGGAGCCCCAGCATTTT
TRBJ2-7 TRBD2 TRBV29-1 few CSVEEMTSGSSYEQYF TGCAGCGTTGAAGAAATGACTAGCGGATCGTCCTACGAGCAGTACTTC
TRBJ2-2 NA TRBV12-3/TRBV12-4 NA CASSLSPGPNTGELFF TGTGCCAGCAGTTTGTCTCCCGGACCGAACACCGGGGAGCTGTTTTTT
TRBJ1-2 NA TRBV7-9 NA CASSLISLRENYGYTF TGTGCCAGCAGCTTAATAAGTCTCAGGGAGAACTATGGCTACACCTTC
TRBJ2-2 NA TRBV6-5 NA CASSRGETGELFF TGTGCCAGCAGCCGTGGGGAAACCGGGGAGCTGTTTTTT
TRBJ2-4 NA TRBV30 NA CAWSDPIGGAKNIQYF TGTGCCTGGAGTGACCCCATCGGAGGAGCCAAAAACATTCAGTACTTC
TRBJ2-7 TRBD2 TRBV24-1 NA CATSDLAGGEQYF TGTGCCACCAGTGATTTAGCGGGGGGCGAGCAGTACTTC
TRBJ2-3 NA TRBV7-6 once CASSTNRGGGYTDTQYF TGTGCCAGCAGCACCAACAGGGGCGGGGGATACACAGATACGCAGTATTTT
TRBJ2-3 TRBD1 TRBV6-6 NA CASSYSGTGATDTQYF TGTGCCAGCAGTTACAGCGGGACAGGGGCCACAGATACGCAGTATTTT
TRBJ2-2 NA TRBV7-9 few CASRINPGAHTGELFF TGTGCCAGCAGAATAAATCCCGGGGCCCACACCGGGGAGCTGTTTTTT
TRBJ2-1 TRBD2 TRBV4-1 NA CASSQNIAGGHNEQFF TGCGCCAGCAGCCAAAATATAGCGGGGGGACACAATGAGCAGTTCTTC
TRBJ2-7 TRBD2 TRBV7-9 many CASSPPGGPYEQYF TGTGCCAGCAGCCCTCCGGGAGGACCCTACGAGCAGTACTTC
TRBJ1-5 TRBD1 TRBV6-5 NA CASSLTGTGDLGNQPQHF TGTGCCAGCAGTCTTACCGGGACAGGGGATTTGGGCAATCAGCCCCAGCATTTT
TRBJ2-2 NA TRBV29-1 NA CSVVNTGELFF TGCAGCGTAGTGAACACCGGGGAGCTGTTTTTT
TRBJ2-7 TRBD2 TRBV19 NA CASSSGLADEQYF TGTGCCAGTAGTAGCGGACTAGCTGACGAGCAGTACTTC
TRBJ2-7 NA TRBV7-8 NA CASSLGASPYEQYF TGTGCCAGCAGCCTAGGGGCAAGCCCCTACGAGCAGTACTTC
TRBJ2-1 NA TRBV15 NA CATSSKSAGNEQFF TGTGCCACCAGCTCCAAATCTGCGGGCAATGAGCAGTTCTTC
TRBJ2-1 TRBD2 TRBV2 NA CARTSSGGTNEQFF TGTGCCAGAACCTCTAGCGGGGGTACGAATGAGCAGTTCTTC
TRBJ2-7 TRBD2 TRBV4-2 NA CASSQGLAGVLPAYEQYF TGTGCCAGCAGCCAAGGACTAGCGGGAGTTCTTCCTGCCTACGAGCAGTACTTC
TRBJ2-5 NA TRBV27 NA CASTYGGGAWETQYF TGTGCCAGCACTTACGGAGGGGGGGCGTGGGAGACCCAGTACTTC
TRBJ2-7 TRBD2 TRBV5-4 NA CARSLGGTSWYEQYF TGTGCCCGCAGCTTGGGCGGGACTAGCTGGTACGAGCAGTACTTC
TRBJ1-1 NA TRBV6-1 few CASSDYGSVTEAFF TGTGCCAGCAGTGACTATGGAAGCGTCACTGAAGCTTTCTTT
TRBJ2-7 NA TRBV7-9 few CASREGRDSPNEQYF TGTGCCAGCAGAGAAGGACGGGACTCTCCTAACGAGCAGTACTTC
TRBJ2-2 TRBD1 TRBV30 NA CAWSPNRGPGELFF TGTGCCTGGTCTCCTAACAGGGGGCCCGGGGAGCTGTTTTTT
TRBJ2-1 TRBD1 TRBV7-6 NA CASSSGQGPAEPYNEQFF TGTGCCAGCAGCTCCGGACAGGGGCCGGCGGAACCCTACAATGAGCAGTTCTTC
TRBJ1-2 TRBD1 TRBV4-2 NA CASSTGGEYGYTF TGTGCCAGCAGCACAGGGGGAGAATATGGCTACACCTTC
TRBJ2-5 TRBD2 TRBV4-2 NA CASSQENLAGKTQYF TGTGCCAGCAGCCAAGAGAACCTAGCGGGGAAGACCCAGTACTTC
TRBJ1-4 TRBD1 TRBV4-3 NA CASSVDTGTGSEKLFF TGCGCCAGCAGCGTCGATACCGGGACAGGGTCTGAAAAACTGTTTTTT
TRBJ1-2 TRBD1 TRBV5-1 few CASGPQGAGGYTF TGCGCCAGCGGACCTCAGGGGGCTGGCGGCTACACCTTC
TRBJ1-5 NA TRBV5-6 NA CASSLAGRQPQHF TGTGCCAGCAGCTTGGCAGGGAGGCAGCCCCAGCATTTT
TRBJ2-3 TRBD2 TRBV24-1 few CATSESTSGIFTDTQYF TGTGCCACCAGTGAGTCAACTAGCGGGATCTTCACAGATACGCAGTATTTT
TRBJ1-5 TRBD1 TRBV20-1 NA CSASGTGQQPQHF TGCAGTGCTAGCGGGACAGGGCAGCAGCCCCAGCATTTT
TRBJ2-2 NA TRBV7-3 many CASSLTGNTGELFF TGTGCCAGCAGCTTAACGGGGAACACCGGGGAGCTGTTTTTT
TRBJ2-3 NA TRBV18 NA CASSLNGDGSTDTQYF TGTGCCAGCTCACTCAACGGGGATGGTAGCACAGATACGCAGTATTTT
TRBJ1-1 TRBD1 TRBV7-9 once CASSSGQGITEAFF TGTGCCAGCAGCTCCGGACAGGGGATCACTGAAGCTTTCTTT
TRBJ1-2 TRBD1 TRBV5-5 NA CASSLVSGGPYTF TGTGCCAGCAGCTTGGTGTCAGGGGGGCCCTACACCTTC
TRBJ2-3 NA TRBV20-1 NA CSAEQWEGRTDTQYF TGCAGTGCGGAACAATGGGAAGGTCGCACAGATACGCAGTATTTT
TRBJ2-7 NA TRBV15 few CATSRDGYGSYEQYF TGTGCCACCAGCAGAGATGGCTACGGCTCCTACGAGCAGTACTTC
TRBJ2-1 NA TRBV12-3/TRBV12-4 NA CASSLVGELNEQFF TGTGCCAGCAGTTTAGTAGGGGAGCTCAATGAGCAGTTCTTC
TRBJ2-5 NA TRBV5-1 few CASSPAGEETQYF TGCGCCAGCAGCCCCGCAGGGGAAGAGACCCAGTACTTC
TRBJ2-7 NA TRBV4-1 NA CASSHTDSPSYEQYF TGCGCCAGCAGCCACACGGACAGCCCCTCCTACGAGCAGTACTTC
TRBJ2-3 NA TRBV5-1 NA CASSLAGVTDKQYF TGCGCCAGCAGCTTGGCGGGGGTCACAGATAAGCAGTATTTT
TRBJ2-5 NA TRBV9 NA CASTPDGAPQETQYF TGTGCCAGCACGCCCGACGGAGCTCCCCAAGAGACCCAGTACTTC
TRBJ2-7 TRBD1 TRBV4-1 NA CASSSRDRGSTYEQYF TGCGCCAGCAGCTCACGGGACAGGGGGTCTACCTACGAGCAGTACTTC
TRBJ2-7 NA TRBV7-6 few CASSLGASTYEQYF TGTGCCAGCAGCTTAGGAGCTAGCACCTACGAGCAGTACTTC
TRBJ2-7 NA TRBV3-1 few CASSQVQVSYEQYF TGTGCCAGCAGCCAAGTTCAGGTCTCCTACGAGCAGTACTTC
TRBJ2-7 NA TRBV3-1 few CASSQDSLYHEQYF TGTGCCAGCAGCCAAGATTCGCTCTACCACGAGCAGTACTTC
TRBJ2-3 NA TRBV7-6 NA CASSFGQFTDTQYF TGTGCCAGCAGCTTCGGACAGTTCACAGATACGCAGTATTTT
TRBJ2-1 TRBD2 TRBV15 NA CATSRASSGGSNEQFF TGTGCCACCAGCAGAGCATCTAGCGGGGGTAGTAATGAGCAGTTCTTC
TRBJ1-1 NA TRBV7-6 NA CASSLRAEWDTEAFF TGTGCCAGCAGCTTACGGGCAGAATGGGACACTGAAGCTTTCTTT